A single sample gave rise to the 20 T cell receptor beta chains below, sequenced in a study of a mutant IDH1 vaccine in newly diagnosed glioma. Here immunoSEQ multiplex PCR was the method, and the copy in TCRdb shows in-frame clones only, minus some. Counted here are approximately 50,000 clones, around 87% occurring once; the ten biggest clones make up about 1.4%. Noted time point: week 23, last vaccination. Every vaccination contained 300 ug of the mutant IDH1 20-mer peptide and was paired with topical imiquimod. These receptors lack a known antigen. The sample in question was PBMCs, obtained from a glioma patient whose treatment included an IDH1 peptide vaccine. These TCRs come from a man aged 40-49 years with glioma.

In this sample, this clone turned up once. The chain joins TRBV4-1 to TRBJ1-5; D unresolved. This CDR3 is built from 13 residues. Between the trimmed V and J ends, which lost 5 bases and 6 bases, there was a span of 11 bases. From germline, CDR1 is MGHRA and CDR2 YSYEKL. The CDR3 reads CASSSENGQPQHF. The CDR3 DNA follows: TGCGCCAGCAGCTCAGAGAACGGTCAGCCCCAGCATTTT.

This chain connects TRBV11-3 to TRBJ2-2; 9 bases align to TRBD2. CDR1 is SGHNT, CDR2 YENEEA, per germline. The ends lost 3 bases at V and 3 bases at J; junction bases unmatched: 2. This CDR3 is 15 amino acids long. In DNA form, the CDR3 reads TGTGCCAGCAGCTTCGCGGGAGGGGACACCGGGGAGCTGTTTTTT. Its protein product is CASSFAGGDTGELFF.

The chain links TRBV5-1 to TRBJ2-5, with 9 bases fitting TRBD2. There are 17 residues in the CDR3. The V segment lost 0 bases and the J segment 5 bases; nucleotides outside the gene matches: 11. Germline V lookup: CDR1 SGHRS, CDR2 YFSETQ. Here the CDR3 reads CASSLGAGGPEWETQYF. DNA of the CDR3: TGCGCCAGCAGCTTGGGCGCGGGAGGGCCGGAGTGGGAGACCCAGTACTTC.

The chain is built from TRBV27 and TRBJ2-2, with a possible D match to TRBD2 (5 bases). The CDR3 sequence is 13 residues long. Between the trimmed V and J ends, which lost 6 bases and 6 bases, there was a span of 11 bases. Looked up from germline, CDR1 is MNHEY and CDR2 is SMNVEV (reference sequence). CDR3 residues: CASSPMRAGELFF. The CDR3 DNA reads TGTGCCAGCAGCCCAATGCGGGCCGGGGAGCTGTTTTTT.

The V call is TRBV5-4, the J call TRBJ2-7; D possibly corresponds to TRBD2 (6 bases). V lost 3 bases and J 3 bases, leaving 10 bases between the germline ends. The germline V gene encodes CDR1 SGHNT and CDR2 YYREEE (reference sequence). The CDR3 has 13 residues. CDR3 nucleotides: TGTGCCAGCAGCTCCCCGGGGGTCTACGAGCAGTACTTC. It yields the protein CASSSPGVYEQYF.

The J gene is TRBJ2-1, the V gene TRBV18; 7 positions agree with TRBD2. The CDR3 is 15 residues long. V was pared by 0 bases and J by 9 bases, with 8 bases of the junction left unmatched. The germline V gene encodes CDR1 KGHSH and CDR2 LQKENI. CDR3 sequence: CASSPPAGEGGEQFF. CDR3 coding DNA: TGTGCCAGCTCACCACCGGCGGGAGAGGGCGGTGAGCAGTTCTTC.

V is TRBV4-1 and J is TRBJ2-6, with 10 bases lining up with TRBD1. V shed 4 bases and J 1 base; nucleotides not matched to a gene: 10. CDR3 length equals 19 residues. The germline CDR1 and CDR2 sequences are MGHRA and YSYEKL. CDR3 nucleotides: TGCGCCAGCAGCCCTAATAGGGGACAGGGGACTTCTGGGGCCAACGTCCTGACTTTC. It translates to CASSPNRGQGTSGANVLTF.

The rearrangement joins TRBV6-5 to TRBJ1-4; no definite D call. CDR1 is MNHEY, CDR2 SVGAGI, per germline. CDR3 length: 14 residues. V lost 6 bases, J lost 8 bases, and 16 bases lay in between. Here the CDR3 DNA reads TGTGCCAGCAGCTCGTACATCCCGGGCGAAAAACTGTTTTTT. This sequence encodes CASSSYIPGEKLFF.

This chain's CDR3 is CASSSTRVNRSQHF. The CDR3 DNA reads TGTGCCAGCAGTTCTACCAGGGTGAATCGGTCCCAGCATTTT. The chain uses TRBV27 and TRBJ1-5; possible D gene TRBD1, 5 bases. The CDR3 extends over 14 amino acids. Germline assignment: CDR1 MNHEY and CDR2 SMNVEV (reference sequence). Trimming shortened V by 4 bases and J by 11 bases, and 18 bases separated the two germline ends.

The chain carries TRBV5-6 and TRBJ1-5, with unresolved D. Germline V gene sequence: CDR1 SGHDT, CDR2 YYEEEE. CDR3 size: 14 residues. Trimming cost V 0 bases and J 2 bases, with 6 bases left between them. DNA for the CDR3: TGTGCCAGCAGCTTGGGTATCGGCAATCAGCCCCAGCATTTT. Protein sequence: CASSLGIGNQPQHF.

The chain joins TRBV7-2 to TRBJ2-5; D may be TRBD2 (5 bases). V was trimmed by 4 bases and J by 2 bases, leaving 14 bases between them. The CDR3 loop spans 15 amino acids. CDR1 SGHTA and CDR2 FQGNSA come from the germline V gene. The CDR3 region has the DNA TGTGCCAGCAGCTCGGGGTCCGGTAGGCAAGAGACCCAGTACTTC. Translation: CASSSGSGRQETQYF.

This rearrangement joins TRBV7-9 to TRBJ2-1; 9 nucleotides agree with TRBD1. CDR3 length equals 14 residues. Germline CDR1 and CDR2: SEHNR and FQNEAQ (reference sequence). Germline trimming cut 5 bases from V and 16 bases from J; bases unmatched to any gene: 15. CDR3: CASSLGTGSRREFF. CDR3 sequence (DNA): TGTGCCAGCAGCCTCGGGACAGGGAGCCGTAGGGAATTCTTC.

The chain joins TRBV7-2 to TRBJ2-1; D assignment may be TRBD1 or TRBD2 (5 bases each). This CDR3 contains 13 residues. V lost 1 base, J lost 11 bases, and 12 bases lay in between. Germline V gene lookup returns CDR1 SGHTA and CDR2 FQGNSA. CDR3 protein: CASSLGDGRQQFF. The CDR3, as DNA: TGTGCCAGCAGCTTAGGGGACGGGCGCCAGCAGTTCTTC.

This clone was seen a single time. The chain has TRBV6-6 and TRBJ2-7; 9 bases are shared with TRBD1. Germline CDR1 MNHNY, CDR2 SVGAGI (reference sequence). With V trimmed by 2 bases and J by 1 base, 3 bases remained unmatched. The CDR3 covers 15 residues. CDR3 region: CASSYQGQGSYEQYF. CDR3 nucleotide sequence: TGTGCCAGCAGTTACCAGGGACAGGGTTCCTACGAGCAGTACTTC.

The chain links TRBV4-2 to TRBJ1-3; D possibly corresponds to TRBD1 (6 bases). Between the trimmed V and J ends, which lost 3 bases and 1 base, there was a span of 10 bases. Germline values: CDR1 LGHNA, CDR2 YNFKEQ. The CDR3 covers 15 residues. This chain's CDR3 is CASSHSQGSGNTIYF. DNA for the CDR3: TGTGCCAGCAGCCACTCACAGGGTTCTGGAAACACCATATATTTT.

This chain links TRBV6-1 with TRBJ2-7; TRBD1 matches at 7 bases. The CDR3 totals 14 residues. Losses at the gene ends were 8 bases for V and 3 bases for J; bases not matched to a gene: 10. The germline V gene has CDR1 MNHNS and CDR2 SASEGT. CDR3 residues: CASGAGQVYYEQYF. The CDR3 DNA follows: TGTGCCAGCGGGGCCGGACAGGTCTACTACGAGCAGTACTTC.

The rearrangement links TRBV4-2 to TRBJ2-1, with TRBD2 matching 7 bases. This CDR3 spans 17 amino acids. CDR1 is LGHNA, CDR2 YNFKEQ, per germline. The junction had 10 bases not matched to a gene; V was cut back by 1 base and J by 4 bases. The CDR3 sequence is CASSQAPGRALYNEQFF. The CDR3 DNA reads TGTGCCAGCAGCCAAGCTCCTGGGAGGGCCTTGTACAATGAGCAGTTCTTC.

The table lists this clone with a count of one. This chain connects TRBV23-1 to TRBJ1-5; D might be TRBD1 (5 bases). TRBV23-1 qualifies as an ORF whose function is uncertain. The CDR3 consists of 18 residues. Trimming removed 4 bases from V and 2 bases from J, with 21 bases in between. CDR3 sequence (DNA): TGCGCCAGCAGTCCCCCCCGACAGATGCTAGGCGGCAATCAGCCCCAGCATTTT. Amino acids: CASSPPRQMLGGNQPQHF.

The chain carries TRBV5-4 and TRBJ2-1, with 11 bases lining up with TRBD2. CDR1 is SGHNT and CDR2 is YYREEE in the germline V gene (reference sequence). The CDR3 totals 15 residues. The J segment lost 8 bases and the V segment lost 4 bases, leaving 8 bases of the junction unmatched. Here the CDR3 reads CASSDAGLADDEQFF. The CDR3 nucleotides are TGTGCCAGCAGCGACGCGGGACTAGCGGACGATGAGCAGTTCTTC.

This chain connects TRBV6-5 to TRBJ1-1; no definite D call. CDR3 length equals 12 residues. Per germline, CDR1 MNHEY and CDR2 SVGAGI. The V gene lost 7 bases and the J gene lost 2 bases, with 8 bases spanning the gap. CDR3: CASTSGNTEAFF. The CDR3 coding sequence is TGTGCCAGCACATCAGGTAACACTGAAGCTTTCTTT.